A single sample gave rise to the 15 T cell receptor beta chains below, sequenced in a study of T cell responses to AZD1222 COVID-19 vaccine. Assay: immunoSEQ multiplex PCR; the TCRdb copy retains only in-frame clones and omits some. The data hold over 65,000 clones, with 70% to 80% observed a single time. The specimen was peripheral blood, collected on day 0 of AZD1222 vaccination. The receptors were sampled from an adult in good health.

This clone came up many times. The rearrangement joins TRBV7-9 to TRBJ1-2, with D perhaps matching TRBD1 (6 bases). Germline V gene lookup returns CDR1 SEHNR and CDR2 FQNEAQ (reference sequence). This CDR3 is built from 13 residues. The V and J ends lost 5 bases and 2 bases respectively, with 9 bases between them. This chain's CDR3 is CASSVGQNYGYTF. CDR3 coding DNA: TGTGCCAGCAGCGTAGGACAGAACTATGGCTACACCTTC.

As concerns this clone: In the same sample, other DNA sequences code for this CDR3. The chain recombines TRBV7-9 with TRBJ2-7; D is possibly TRBD2 (6 bases). V lost 5 bases, J lost 1 base, and 9 bases lay in between. CDR1 is SEHNR and CDR2 is FQNEAQ in the germline V gene (reference sequence). The CDR3 has 13 amino acids. CDR3 protein: CASSVGRSYEQYF. The CDR3 DNA sequence: TGTGCCAGCAGCGTGGGGAGGTCCTACGAGCAGTACTTC.

CDR3 nucleotide sequence: TGTGCCAGCAGCTTGAATGCGGGGAGTCAGGAGCAGTTCTTC. Translation gives CASSLNAGSQEQFF. V gene TRBV5-6 combines with J gene TRBJ2-1; the D gene is possibly TRBD2 (6 bases). The CDR3 has 14 residues. Germline CDR1 is SGHDT and CDR2 is YYEEEE. Trimming removed 1 base at V and 10 bases at J, with 15 bases between.

The chain is built from TRBV30 and TRBJ2-4; TRBD2 matches 10 bases. The V and J ends lost 0 bases and 6 bases, in that order; junction bases with no gene match: 8. Germline lookup yields CDR1 GTSNPN and CDR2 SVGIG (reference sequence). The CDR3 runs to 16 residues. The CDR3 region has the DNA TGTGCCTGGAGTGTCAGCGGGAGGGCGGGCGGAAACATTCAGTACTTC. Translation gives CAWSVSGRAGGNIQYF.

V is TRBV19 and J is TRBJ2-3; a weak D match, TRBD1 (5 bases). The CDR3 loop spans 15 amino acids. Looked up from germline, CDR1 is LNHDA and CDR2 is SQIVND (reference sequence). V dropped 3 bases and J dropped 0 bases, with 10 bases sitting between them. The CDR3 reads CASSIQGRSTDTQYF. Here the CDR3 DNA reads TGTGCCAGTAGTATCCAGGGTCGGAGCACAGATACGCAGTATTTT.

The chain carries TRBV25-1 and TRBJ1-1, with 7 bases fitting TRBD1. CDR1 is MGHDK, CDR2 SYGVNS, per germline. Trimming removed 4 bases from V and 3 bases from J; junction bases left unmatched: 2. The CDR3 spans 13 residues. CDR3 sequence (DNA): TGTGCCAGCAGTGGGACAGGACACACTGAAGCTTTCTTT. It codes for CASSGTGHTEAFF. The full variable domain, in which reference TRBV25-1 and TRBJ1-1 provide the parts outside the CDR3, is EADIYQTPRYLVIGTGKKITLECSQTMGHDKMYWYQQDPGMELHLIHYSYGVNSTEKGDLSSESTVSRIRTEHFPLTLESARPSHTSQYLCASSGTGHTEAFFGQGTRLTVV.

The rearrangement joins TRBV24-1 to TRBJ2-1; perhaps TRBD1 as D (6 bases). The CDR3 runs 17 residues. In germline, CDR1 is KGHDR, CDR2 SFDVKD. The V gene lost 2 bases and the J gene lost 5 bases, with 18 bases spanning the gap. The CDR3 loop is CATSDSSLRTANNEQFF. CDR3 DNA sequence: TGTGCCACCAGTGATTCATCCCTCCGGACAGCCAACAATGAGCAGTTCTTC.

The chain joins TRBV30 to TRBJ1-1; maybe TRBD1 (6 bases). Per the germline V gene, CDR1 is GTSNPN and CDR2 is SVGIG (reference sequence). The CDR3 contains 13 residues. Trimming stripped 0 bases from V and 5 bases from J, with 10 bases between. The CDR3 sequence: CAWSVDSQTEAFF. CDR3 nucleotide sequence: TGTGCCTGGAGTGTGGACAGTCAGACTGAAGCTTTCTTT.

The J gene is TRBJ1-1, the V gene TRBV6-5; D uncertain. Between the trimmed V and J ends, which lost 6 bases and 1 base, there was a span of 9 bases. The CDR3 is 13 amino acids. Germline lookup yields CDR1 MNHEY and CDR2 SVGAGI. The CDR3 DNA sequence: TGTGCCAGCAGCCTTATCACGAACACTGAAGCTTTCTTT. Amino acids: CASSLITNTEAFF.

This chain connects TRBV2 to TRBJ2-7; a weak D match, TRBD1 (5 bases). CDR1 is SNHLY and CDR2 is FYNNEI in the germline V gene. The CDR3 is 11 residues long. Trimming took 7 bases from V and 4 from J, leaving 8 bases between them. CDR3 amino acids: CASKTEYEQYF. In DNA, the CDR3 is TGTGCCAGCAAGACAGAATACGAGCAGTACTTC.

The CDR3 reads CASRSTGDYGYTF. The CDR3 region has the DNA TGTGCCAGCAGGTCTACAGGGGACTATGGCTACACCTTC. The chain employs TRBV6-6 and TRBJ1-2, with 7 bases aligning to TRBD1. Trimming at V came to 6 bases and at J to 3 bases, leaving 4 bases not matched to a gene. The CDR3 totals 13 residues. Germline V CDR1 and CDR2: MNHNY, SVGAGI (reference sequence).

This chain links TRBV11-2 with TRBJ2-1, with 7 bases aligning to TRBD2. V was pared by 6 bases and J by 7 bases, with 12 bases of the junction left unmatched. Germline CDR1 SGHAT, CDR2 FQNNGV. This CDR3 has 15 residues. CDR3 nucleotides: TGTGCCAGCAGTGGGCTAGCGGTCCTAGGGAATGAGCAGTTCTTC. It codes for CASSGLAVLGNEQFF. Based on the CDR3 plus reference TRBV11-2 and TRBJ2-1, the full variable domain is EAGVAQSPRYKIIEKRQSVAFWCNPISGHATLYWYQQILGQGPKLLIQFQNNGVVDDSQLPKDRFSAERLKGVDSTLKIQPAKLEDSAVYLCASSGLAVLGNEQFFGPGTRLTVL.

The chain links TRBV11-2 to TRBJ2-5; the match to TRBD2 covers 13 bases. V was clipped by 2 bases and J by 2 bases; unmatched bases: 2. In germline, CDR1 is SGHAT, CDR2 FQNNGV. The CDR3 extends over 16 amino acids. The CDR3 DNA reads TGTGCCAGCAGCTTATTGACTAGCGGGAGGCAAGAGACCCAGTACTTC. This encodes CASSLLTSGRQETQYF.

The chain carries TRBV18 and TRBJ2-1; D is undetermined. The CDR3 extends over 13 amino acids. From germline, CDR1 is KGHSH and CDR2 LQKENI. The germline V and J ends were trimmed by 0 bases and 5 bases, with 5 bases remaining between them. The CDR3 nucleotides read TGTGCCAGCTCACCACCGGCCAACAATGAGCAGTTCTTC. The encoded protein is CASSPPANNEQFF.

The chain is built from TRBV11-3 and TRBJ2-7, with D perhaps TRBD2 (6 bases). Trimming took 0 bases from V and 10 from J, leaving 13 bases between them. CDR3 length: 13 amino acids. The germline CDR1 and CDR2 sequences are SGHNT and YENEEA. Written as DNA, the CDR3 is TGTGCCAGCAGCTTAGATAGGCAGGGACTCCAGTACTTC. Its translation: CASSLDRQGLQYF.